This T cell receptor (beta chain) was identified during a study of T cells after yellow fever vaccination. The CDR3 consists of 16 residues. The V end lost 0 bases, the J end lost 2 bases, and 12 bases lay between the germline ends. Overall study findings and caveats: Boosting was followed by the reappearance of most primary-vaccination clones (just under 98% CD4, under 90% CD8).

MiXCR, applied by TCRdb to the 5' RACE reads, yields one record per CDR3 protein. The data hold 150,000 to 200,000 distinct CDR3 sequences, with about 7% observed a single time. This clonotype was picked up many times. Its antigen is unidentified. The chain uses TRBV12-3 or TRBV12-4 and TRBJ2-3; D perhaps matches TRBD1 (5 bases). This clonotype was sampled from a young man who received the YFV17D yellow fever vaccine. Material: CD4+ T cells sorted from PBMCs, obtained around 5 days after the first yellow fever vaccination. The CDR3 is CASSLAIKGFTDTQYF. Here the CDR3 DNA reads TGTGCCAGCAGTTTAGCGATAAAGGGGTTCACAGATACGCAGTATTTT.